One sample yielded the 22 T cell receptor beta chains listed below, sequenced in a study of blood T cell repertoires in COVID-19. The table came from immunoSEQ multiplex PCR; TCRdb's copy has only in-frame clones and leaves some out. The sample has 100,000 to 150,000 clones; 70% to 75% are singletons. What was sequenced was peripheral blood. Receptors were obtained from a man aged 55 to 70 with acute or convalescent COVID-19.

The chain joins TRBV19 to TRBJ1-6, with unresolved D. The CDR3 is 17 amino acids. Germline V gene lookup returns CDR1 LNHDA and CDR2 SQIVND (reference sequence). Trimming took 6 bases from V and 4 from J, leaving 19 bases between them. The CDR3 sequence is CASRALEAGGYNSPLHF. CDR3 sequence (DNA): TGTGCCAGTAGGGCCTTAGAGGCCGGTGGATATAATTCACCCCTCCACTTT.

The sample holds a few counts of this clone. The CDR3 protein is CASSPDRPSNTGELFF. The DNA for the CDR3 is TGTGCCAGCAGCCCGGACAGGCCCTCGAACACCGGGGAGCTGTTTTTT. The chain links TRBV7-9 to TRBJ2-2; 7 bases are shared with TRBD1. V was clipped by 5 bases and J by 0 bases; unmatched bases: 6. The CDR3 covers 16 residues. CDR1 SEHNR and CDR2 FQNEAQ come from the germline V gene (reference sequence).

V and J are TRBV2 and TRBJ2-1, with 9 nucleotides matching TRBD2. The CDR3 spans 15 residues. The junction had 4 bases not matched to a gene; V was cut back by 3 bases and J by 4 bases. Germline CDR1 and CDR2: SNHLY and FYNNEI. The CDR3 reads CASSDRAGGYNEQFF. The CDR3 DNA follows: TGTGCCAGCAGTGACCGAGCGGGAGGTTACAATGAGCAGTTCTTC. The full variable domain, its missing parts supplied by reference TRBV2 and TRBJ2-1, is EPEVTQTPSHQVTQMGQEVILRCVPISNHLYFYWYRQILGQKVEFLVSFYNNEISEKSEIFDDQFSVERPDGSNFTLKIRSTKLEDSAMYFCASSDRAGGYNEQFFGPGTRLTVL.

The chain joins TRBV9 to TRBJ2-3, with 9 bases fitting TRBD1. The CDR3 is made up of 14 amino acids. Germline V gene sequence: CDR1 SGDLS, CDR2 YYNGEE. V was clipped by 2 bases and J by 4 bases; unmatched bases: 2. This CDR3 is CASSVGTGSDTQYF. The CDR3 region has the DNA TGTGCCAGCAGCGTTGGGACAGGGTCAGATACGCAGTATTTT.

The V call is TRBV6-6, the J call TRBJ1-2; no definite D call. Germline CDR1 MNHNY, CDR2 SVGAGI (reference sequence). The CDR3 has 13 residues. V was trimmed by 2 bases and J by 2 bases, leaving 6 bases between them. DNA for the CDR3: TGTGCCAGCAGTTACGGAGGGAACTATGGCTACACCTTC. This translates into CASSYGGNYGYTF.

This clone has a handful of counts. This chain links TRBV7-9 with TRBJ2-7; 10 bases line up with TRBD1. The ends lost 5 bases at V and 4 bases at J; junction bases unmatched: 11. Germline lookup yields CDR1 SEHNR and CDR2 FQNEAQ (reference sequence). This CDR3 region has 16 residues. CDR3 protein: CASSLSAGQGMYEQYF. CDR3 nucleotide sequence: TGTGCCAGCAGCCTTAGTGCGGGACAGGGGATGTACGAGCAGTACTTC. The whole variable domain, remainder taken from reference TRBV7-9 and TRBJ2-7, is DTGVSQNPRHKITKRGQNVTFRCDPISEHNRLYWYRQTLGQGPEFLTYFQNEAQLEKSRLLSDRFSAERPKGSFSTLEIQRTEQGDSAMYLCASSLSAGQGMYEQYFGPGTRLTVT.

The gene calls are TRBV2 and TRBJ1-2, with 9 bases fitting TRBD1. Per the germline V gene, CDR1 is SNHLY and CDR2 is FYNNEI. Unmatched junction bases numbered 8, after V lost 6 bases and J lost 0 bases. The CDR3 contains 16 residues. The CDR3 spells CASSVHGTGTNYGYTF. CDR3 nucleotides: TGTGCCAGCAGCGTACATGGGACAGGGACTAACTATGGCTACACCTTC.

The V gene is TRBV9, the J gene TRBJ1-4, with D perhaps matching TRBD1 (6 bases). V was trimmed by 3 bases and J by 7 bases, leaving 16 bases between them. The germline CDR1 and CDR2 sequences are SGDLS and YYNGEE. This CDR3 is 15 amino acids long. CDR3 nucleotide sequence: TGTGCCAGCAGCGCCCGACAGGATTCGCCTGAAAAACTGTTTTTT. It yields the protein CASSARQDSPEKLFF.

V gene TRBV18 combines with J gene TRBJ1-2; 7 nucleotides line up with TRBD1. Per the germline V gene, CDR1 is KGHSH and CDR2 is LQKENI. This CDR3 has 14 amino acids. Losses at the gene ends were 6 bases for V and 4 bases for J; bases not matched to a gene: 8. The CDR3: CASSAQGVSYGYTF. In DNA, the CDR3 is TGTGCCAGCTCTGCCCAGGGGGTGAGCTATGGCTACACCTTC.

V is TRBV11-3 and J is TRBJ2-2; 14 bases are shared with TRBD2. The CDR3 runs to 15 residues. The germline gives CDR1 SGHNT, CDR2 YENEEA. V gave up 8 bases and J gave up 1 base; unmatched junction bases: 0. The DNA of the CDR3 is TGTGCCAGCGGACTAGCGGGGGGGAACACCGGGGAGCTGTTTTTT. As protein: CASGLAGGNTGELFF.

The chain couples TRBV5-3 to TRBJ1-2; D is undetermined. TRBV5-3 is an ORF for which the function is uncertain. There are 15 residues in the CDR3. Trimming shortened V by 4 bases and J by 4 bases, and 17 bases separated the two germline ends. This CDR3 reads CARSQDYNPTYGYTF. The DNA for the CDR3 is TGTGCCAGAAGCCAGGACTACAACCCTACCTATGGCTACACCTTC.

The rearrangement links TRBV9 to TRBJ2-2; D gene ambiguous. Germline CDR1 and CDR2: SGDLS and YYNGEE. There are 14 residues in the CDR3. Trimming stripped 0 bases from V and 1 base from J, with 4 bases between. DNA of the CDR3: TGTGCCAGCAGCGTAGGAGGGAACACCGGGGAGCTGTTTTTT. Protein sequence: CASSVGGNTGELFF.

The chain combines TRBV29-1 with TRBJ1-2; a possible D gene is TRBD1 (5 bases). CDR3 length: 13 residues. V lost 6 bases to trimming and J lost 6 bases, with 17 bases between them. Germline V CDR1 and CDR2: SQVTM, ANQGSEA. The CDR3 here is CSVTDGGIHGYTF. Written as DNA, the CDR3 is TGCAGCGTGACCGACGGGGGGATTCATGGCTACACCTTC.

V gene TRBV15 combines with J gene TRBJ1-5; TRBD1 matches 9 bases. The CDR3 runs to 16 residues. The germline gives CDR1 LNHNV, CDR2 YYDKDF (reference sequence). Losses at the gene ends were 5 bases for V and 6 bases for J; bases not matched to a gene: 11. The CDR3 DNA follows: TGTGCCACCAGCCTAGGGACAGGGAGCGGCGGTCAGCCCCAGCATTTT. Translating gives CATSLGTGSGGQPQHF.

V and J are TRBV6-5 and TRBJ2-7, with D possibly matching TRBD1 (8 bases). The CDR3 loop spans 15 amino acids. Germline CDR1 reads MNHEY; CDR2 reads SVGAGI. Between the trimmed V and J ends, which lost 8 bases and 2 bases, there was a span of 19 bases. The CDR3 coding sequence is TGTGCCAGCTCCTCAGGGGGCGCGGGGGCCTACGAGCAGTACTTC. Translating it yields CASSSGGAGAYEQYF.

In nucleotides, the CDR3 is TGTGCCAGCAGCGCTCAGGGAGGATATCGCGGCTACACCTTC. Amino acid sequence: CASSAQGGYRGYTF. The V and J genes are TRBV9 and TRBJ1-2; a weak D match, TRBD1 (5 bases). CDR1 is SGDLS, CDR2 YYNGEE, per germline. The CDR3 length is 14 residues. The germline V and J ends were trimmed by 3 bases and 8 bases, with 17 bases remaining between them.

The chain's CDR3 is CASSYVSGTTDTQYF. Written as DNA, the CDR3 is TGTGCCAGCAGTTACGTTTCAGGGACAACAGATACGCAGTATTTT. V and J are TRBV6-2 or TRBV6-3 and TRBJ2-3; maybe TRBD1 (6 bases). In germline, CDR1 is MNHEY, CDR2 SVGEGT. The V and J ends lost 2 bases and 3 bases respectively, with 12 bases between them. The CDR3 spans 15 residues.

The rearrangement uses TRBV24-1 and TRBJ1-5; 7 bases line up with TRBD1. CDR1 is KGHDR, CDR2 SFDVKD, per germline. V was pared by 6 bases and J by 9 bases, with 13 bases of the junction left unmatched. This CDR3 is 15 amino acids long. The CDR3 DNA is TGTGCCACCAGTCGCTACCGACAGGGCAGATCGCCCCAGCATTTT. Its protein is CATSRYRQGRSPQHF.

In this sample, this clone turned up a few times. The rearrangement links TRBV19 to TRBJ1-1; the D is unclear. V lost 3 bases to trimming and J lost 7 bases, with 15 bases between them. The CDR3 extends over 14 amino acids. The germline V gene has CDR1 LNHDA and CDR2 SQIVND (reference sequence). For the CDR3, the DNA is TGTGCCAGTAGTATTTACGGCTCTCGGGGTGAAGCTTTCTTT. It is translated as CASSIYGSRGEAFF.

V usage is TRBV4-2 and J usage is TRBJ1-1, with 10 bases matching TRBD1. The V gene's germline CDR1 is LGHNA and CDR2 YNFKEQ. CDR3 size: 15 residues. Germline trimming cut 1 base from V and 2 bases from J; bases unmatched to any gene: 1. The CDR3 spells CASSQGTGGNTEAFF. For the CDR3, the DNA is TGTGCCAGCAGCCAAGGGACAGGGGGAAACACTGAAGCTTTCTTT.

The chain is built from TRBV12-5 and TRBJ2-1; 7 positions match TRBD2. CDR3 length equals 15 residues. V shed 3 bases and J 3 bases; nucleotides not matched to a gene: 5. CDR1 and CDR2 from the germline V gene are LGHNT and FRNRAP. CDR3 residues: CASGLGLADYNEQFF. The DNA of the CDR3 is TGTGCTAGTGGTTTAGGTCTAGCGGACTACAATGAGCAGTTCTTC.

This chain joins TRBV5-4 and TRBJ1-2; TRBD1 might be the D (5 bases). This CDR3 comprises 13 residues. Per germline, CDR1 SGHNT and CDR2 YYREEE (reference sequence). Deletions cut 4 bases from V and 2 bases from J, with 9 bases between. Written as DNA, the CDR3 is TGTGCCAGCAGCCCGGGGGGGAACTATGGCTACACCTTC. Translating it yields CASSPGGNYGYTF.